Shown below are 30 T cell receptor beta chains from a single sample sequenced in a study of blood T cell repertoires in COVID-19. Method: immunoSEQ multiplex PCR; TCRdb's copy keeps in-frame clones and lacks some. This sample yields about 220,000 clones, of which around 84% are seen a single time; roughly 5.3% belongs to the top ten. Sequencing was carried out using peripheral blood. The receptors come from a woman in her sixties who had recovered from COVID-19.

The V gene is TRBV6-5, the J gene TRBJ2-2; no reliable D call. CDR1 MNHEY and CDR2 SVGAGI come from the germline V gene. V was pared by 0 bases and J by 1 base, with 9 bases between. The CDR3 contains 16 residues. The CDR3 is CASSYSNHRNTGELFF. The CDR3 bases are TGTGCCAGCAGTTACTCGAATCACAGGAACACCGGGGAGCTGTTTTTT.

The chain carries TRBV7-8 and TRBJ2-7; D not resolved. The CDR3 length is 12 residues. CDR1 is SGHVS, CDR2 FQNEAQ, per germline. V lost 5 bases and J 9 bases, leaving 14 bases between the germline ends. The CDR3 nucleotides read TGTGCCAGCAGCCATGACACCGCCAGGCAGTACTTC. It is translated as CASSHDTARQYF.

The chain recombines TRBV5-1 with TRBJ2-2; TRBD2 agrees at 7 bases. Unmatched junction bases numbered 8, after V lost 3 bases and J lost 0 bases. The CDR3 length is 17 residues. Per germline, CDR1 SGHRS and CDR2 YFSETQ. The CDR3 nucleotides are TGCGCCAGCAGCTCGTTGACTAGCATTACGAACACCGGGGAGCTGTTTTTT. Protein: CASSSLTSITNTGELFF.

The chain couples TRBV29-1 to TRBJ1-2; tentatively, D is TRBD1 (5 bases). Germline CDR1 reads SQVTM; CDR2 reads ANQGSEA. V dropped 7 bases and J dropped 8 bases, with 14 bases sitting between them. The CDR3 is 11 residues long. The CDR3 DNA sequence: TGCAGCGGCGGGGACGGGCAAGGCTACACCTTC. Encoded protein: CSGGDGQGYTF.

This clone showed up just a few times. The V gene is TRBV5-1, the J gene TRBJ2-2, with 8 nucleotides matching TRBD1. The CDR3 covers 14 residues. With V trimmed by 5 bases and J by 3 bases, 3 bases remained unmatched. The germline gives CDR1 SGHRS, CDR2 YFSETQ. This CDR3 is CASRETGDTGELFF. CDR3 DNA: TGCGCCAGCAGGGAGACAGGGGACACCGGGGAGCTGTTTTTT.

The chain has TRBV5-6 and TRBJ1-1; tentative D call: TRBD1 (5 bases). The CDR3 loop spans 13 amino acids. Germline-derived CDR1 and CDR2 are SGHDT and YYEEEE. V lost 1 base and J 8 bases, leaving 12 bases between the germline ends. The CDR3 DNA reads as TGTGCCAGCAGCTTGCCAGGGCGACTGGAAGCTTTCTTT. The encoded protein is CASSLPGRLEAFF. The complete variable domain, with remaining parts taken from reference TRBV5-6 and TRBJ1-1, reads DAGVTQSPTHLIKTRGQQVTLRCSPKSGHDTVSWYQQALGQGPQFIFQYYEEEERQRGNFPDRFSGHQFPNYSSELNVNALLLGDSALYLCASSLPGRLEAFFGQGTRLTVV.

This clone was observed a single time. This chain links TRBV4-2 with TRBJ2-1, with 13 bases that match TRBD2. There are 16 residues in the CDR3. The germline gives CDR1 LGHNA, CDR2 YNFKEQ. The V gene end was trimmed by 2 bases and the J gene end by 9 bases; junction bases not matched to a gene: 7. The CDR3 region is CASSQMTSGGRGEQFF. CDR3 bases: TGTGCCAGCAGCCAAATGACTAGCGGGGGGCGGGGTGAGCAGTTCTTC.

The chain couples TRBV2 to TRBJ1-6; the match to TRBD1 covers 8 bases. CDR3 length: 14 residues. Germline loops: CDR1 SNHLY, CDR2 FYNNEI. V was pared by 6 bases and J by 9 bases, with 7 bases of the junction left unmatched. The CDR3, as DNA: TGTGCCAGCAGCGGCCAGGGGGCGGGTTCACCCCTCCACTTT. It translates to CASSGQGAGSPLHF.

The gene calls are TRBV6-1 and TRBJ2-7, with TRBD1 matching 9 bases. CDR1 and CDR2 from the germline V gene are MNHNS and SASEGT. There are 16 residues in the CDR3. With 4 bases clipped from V and 4 bases from J, the junction kept 11 bases outside the gene matches. DNA of the CDR3: TGTGCCAGCAGTGCAACGCCGGGACAGGGTGGGTACGAGCAGTACTTC. Protein product: CASSATPGQGGYEQYF.

The V gene is TRBV6-5, the J gene TRBJ2-7, with 7 bases fitting TRBD1. Unmatched junction bases numbered 4, after V lost 0 bases and J lost 2 bases. The germline gives CDR1 MNHEY, CDR2 SVGAGI. The CDR3 runs to 15 residues. The CDR3 is CASSYSGTEPYEQYF. The CDR3 coding sequence is TGTGCCAGCAGTTACTCCGGGACAGAACCCTACGAGCAGTACTTC.

CDR3 loop: CASSEVAGGYNEQFF. The CDR3 nucleotides read TGTGCCAGCAGTGAAGTAGCGGGGGGCTACAATGAGCAGTTCTTC. J is TRBJ2-1 and V is TRBV6-4, with 10 bases fitting TRBD2. The germline gives CDR1 MRHNA, CDR2 SNTAGT. The CDR3 covers 15 residues. Germline trimming cut 3 bases from V and 3 bases from J; bases unmatched to any gene: 2.

The rearrangement joins TRBV9 to TRBJ2-1; D is unclear. Trimming removed 4 bases from V and 0 bases from J, with 5 bases in between. This CDR3 region has 13 residues. CDR1 and CDR2 from the germline V gene are SGDLS and YYNGEE. CDR3 sequence: CASSSSSYNEQFF. Here the CDR3 DNA reads TGTGCCAGCAGCTCGAGCTCCTACAATGAGCAGTTCTTC. The entire variable domain, with the rest obtained from reference TRBV9 and TRBJ2-1, is as follows: DSGVTQTPKHLITATGQRVTLRCSPRSGDLSVYWYQQSLDQGLQFLIQYYNGEERAKGNILERFSAQQFPDLHSELNLSSLELGDSALYFCASSSSSYNEQFFGPGTRLTVL.

The chain couples TRBV7-3 to TRBJ1-6; no clear D gene. This CDR3 has 13 residues. V was clipped by 2 bases and J by 10 bases, with 9 bases between them. Germline-derived CDR1 and CDR2 are SGHTA and FQGTGA. This chain's CDR3 is CASSLSRESPLHF. The DNA of the CDR3 is TGTGCCAGCAGCTTATCCCGGGAATCACCCCTCCACTTT.

This clone was detected once. As DNA, the CDR3 is TGTGCCAGCAGCCAAGATCGTTTCCGGGCCTACGAGCAGTACTTC. Translation gives CASSQDRFRAYEQYF. This sequence joins TRBV14 and TRBJ2-7; D gene ambiguous. Germline V lookup: CDR1 SGHDN, CDR2 FVKESK. The CDR3 is 15 residues long. Trimming took 0 bases from V and 2 from J, leaving 11 bases between them.

V gene TRBV6-1 combines with J gene TRBJ1-1; perhaps TRBD1 as D (6 bases). Deletions cut 1 base from V and 7 bases from J, with 19 bases between. The CDR3 totals 16 residues. Germline CDR1 is MNHNS and CDR2 is SASEGT. The CDR3 loop reads CASSEEAGAGLDEAFF. The CDR3 DNA follows: TGTGCCAGCAGTGAAGAGGCAGGGGCCGGCCTCGATGAAGCTTTCTTT.

V usage is TRBV18 and J usage is TRBJ1-2, with TRBD1 matching over 7 bases. The CDR3 consists of 14 residues. The germline CDR1 and CDR2 sequences are KGHSH and LQKENI. V shed 2 bases, J shed 4 bases, and the junction held 4 bases outside the gene matches. DNA of the CDR3: TGTGCCAGCTCACCATATCGACAGGGCTATGGCTACACCTTC. It encodes CASSPYRQGYGYTF.

V is TRBV2 and J is TRBJ2-7; 8 positions match TRBD1. Germline trimming cut 6 bases from V and 7 bases from J; bases unmatched to any gene: 11. Germline V gene data show CDR1 as SNHLY and CDR2 as FYNNEI. The CDR3 loop spans 14 amino acids. The CDR3 here is CASSSQGAGLEQYF. DNA for the CDR3: TGTGCCAGCAGCTCCCAGGGGGCTGGATTGGAGCAGTACTTC.

About this clone: This sample includes further DNA sequences coding for the same CDR3. The chain links TRBV18 to TRBJ1-4; 9 bases fit TRBD1. The CDR3 has 15 amino acids. V lost 3 bases to trimming and J lost 5 bases; unmatched junction nucleotides: 4. Germline V lookup: CDR1 KGHSH, CDR2 LQKENI. The CDR3 region is CASSPPGQGNEKLFF. CDR3 sequence (DNA): TGTGCCAGCTCACCGCCGGGACAGGGAAATGAAAAACTGTTTTTT.

The V call is TRBV27, the J call TRBJ2-7; TRBD2 aligns across 8 bases. Losses at the gene ends were 5 bases for V and 1 base for J; bases not matched to a gene: 4. This CDR3 is 14 amino acids long. The V gene's germline CDR1 is MNHEY and CDR2 SMNVEV (reference sequence). The CDR3, as DNA: TGTGCCAGCAGTCCTAGCGGGCCGTCCTACGAGCAGTACTTC. The encoded protein is CASSPSGPSYEQYF.

The rearrangement links TRBV2 to TRBJ1-6, with 11 bases fitting TRBD1. The V gene's germline CDR1 is SNHLY and CDR2 FYNNEI. The ends lost 3 bases at V and 9 bases at J; junction bases unmatched: 4. This CDR3 is 15 amino acids long. CDR3 in DNA: TGTGCCAGCAGTGATCATGGACAGGGGGCTTCACCCCTCCACTTT. Protein sequence: CASSDHGQGASPLHF.

V and J are TRBV5-4 and TRBJ1-2; D unresolved. Trimming removed 1 base from V and 2 bases from J, with 9 bases in between. The V gene's germline CDR1 is SGHNT and CDR2 YYREEE (reference sequence). This CDR3 has 14 residues. The CDR3 DNA sequence: TGTGCCAGCAGCTTGTGGGCCGGAAACTATGGCTACACCTTC. As protein: CASSLWAGNYGYTF. The full variable domain, rest sourced from reference TRBV5-4 and TRBJ1-2, is ETGVTQSPTHLIKTRGQQVTLRCSSQSGHNTVSWYQQALGQGPQFIFQYYREEENGRGNFPPRFSGLQFPNYSSELNVNALELDDSALYLCASSLWAGNYGYTFGSGTRLTVV.

The V gene is TRBV5-4, the J gene TRBJ1-2; the D gene is possibly TRBD1 (5 bases). This CDR3 is 16 amino acids long. Trimming removed 1 base at V and 5 bases at J, with 18 bases between. CDR1 SGHNT and CDR2 YYREEE come from the germline V gene (reference sequence). As DNA, the CDR3 is TGTGCCAGCAGCTTGAGCGCCCGGGGCGCGGGGTATGGCTACACCTTC. It codes for CASSLSARGAGYGYTF.

V gene TRBV7-9 combines with J gene TRBJ2-5; 8 bases match TRBD2. The CDR3 contains 14 residues. Germline V gives CDR1 SEHNR, CDR2 FQNEAQ (reference sequence). V trimming: 4 bases; J trimming: 1 base; junction bases outside the gene matches: 2. The CDR3 loop is CASSYSGTQETQYF. CDR3 in DNA: TGTGCCAGCAGCTATAGCGGGACCCAAGAGACCCAGTACTTC. Supplemented by reference TRBV7-9 and TRBJ2-5, the full variable domain reads DTGVSQNPRHKITKRGQNVTFRCDPISEHNRLYWYRQTLGQGPEFLTYFQNEAQLEKSRLLSDRFSAERPKGSFSTLEIQRTEQGDSAMYLCASSYSGTQETQYFGPGTRLLVL.

This clone was observed a handful of times. The V and J genes are TRBV3-1 (or the pseudogene TRBV3-2) and TRBJ2-3; the match to TRBD2 covers 8 bases. Germline lookup yields CDR1 LGHDT and CDR2 YNNKEL (reference sequence). The trim removed 1 base at V and 6 bases at J, leaving 12 bases unmatched. The CDR3 runs 17 residues. CDR3 residues: CASSQGLRGGFSDTQYF. The CDR3 nucleotides are TGTGCCAGCAGCCAAGGTTTGCGCGGGGGGTTTTCTGATACGCAGTATTTT.

The chain has TRBV7-8 and TRBJ1-5; D unresolved. V was shortened by 0 bases and J by 4 bases, with 16 bases between the two germline ends. The CDR3 spans 17 residues. Germline values: CDR1 SGHVS, CDR2 FQNEAQ. The CDR3 DNA sequence: TGTGCCAGCAGCTTAGCCCTCCGCGTGGGCGTTAATCAGCCCCAGCATTTT. Translation gives CASSLALRVGVNQPQHF.

V and J are TRBV19 and TRBJ1-2; TRBD1 might be the D (6 bases). Germline V gene sequence: CDR1 LNHDA, CDR2 SQIVND (reference sequence). V lost 5 bases and J 0 bases, leaving 10 bases between the germline ends. This CDR3 region has 14 residues. The CDR3 is CASSPQGSNYGYTF. CDR3 coding DNA: TGTGCCAGTAGTCCACAGGGATCTAACTATGGCTACACCTTC.

The chain recombines TRBV9 with TRBJ2-7; 8 nucleotides match TRBD1. The CDR3 length is 13 residues. Trimming at V came to 3 bases and at J to 2 bases, leaving 1 base not matched to a gene. Germline V lookup: CDR1 SGDLS, CDR2 YYNGEE. The CDR3 sequence is CASSEGQAYEQYF. CDR3 DNA: TGTGCCAGCAGCGAGGGACAGGCCTACGAGCAGTACTTC.

Note on this clone: This same CDR3 is encoded by further DNA sequences in the sample. The chain carries TRBV7-9 and TRBJ2-3; 8 bases agree with TRBD2. With 6 bases clipped from V and 4 bases from J, the junction kept 9 bases outside the gene matches. Germline V gene data show CDR1 as SEHNR and CDR2 as FQNEAQ (reference sequence). This CDR3 region has 15 residues. CDR3 protein: CASSPSGGASDTQYF. The CDR3 bases are TGTGCCAGCAGTCCCTCCGGGGGGGCATCAGATACGCAGTATTTT.

The rearrangement uses TRBV10-3 and TRBJ2-3; TRBD1 matches at 11 bases. The V gene end was trimmed by 6 bases and the J gene end by 1 base; junction bases not matched to a gene: 6. The CDR3 totals 16 residues. Germline CDR1 reads ENHRY; CDR2 reads SYGVKD. This CDR3 is CAIRGDRGYRTDTQYF. The CDR3 nucleotides read TGTGCCATCAGAGGGGACAGGGGGTACCGCACAGATACGCAGTATTTT.

V and J are TRBV7-9 and TRBJ2-5, with D perhaps matching TRBD2 (5 bases). Germline values: CDR1 SEHNR, CDR2 FQNEAQ (reference sequence). Trimming removed 6 bases at V and 2 bases at J, with 13 bases between. This CDR3 comprises 14 residues. CDR3 DNA: TGTGCCAGCAGGGCCGTGGACTCACAAGAGACCCAGTACTTC. As protein: CASRAVDSQETQYF.